The 9 T cell receptor beta chains presented below share a single source sample, sequenced in a study of Ad26.COV2.S vaccination and SARS-CoV-2 variants. Only in-frame clones appear in the TCRdb table, and some are missing; sequencing was by immunoSEQ multiplex PCR. The sample yields around 350,000 clones, 70% to 90% seen once. Specified treatment: 15 to 20 received Ad26.COV2.S at low or high dose, single or two shots; 5 received placebo; per-sample allocation not given. Sampling was done on day 63 after the first vaccine or placebo injection. The material sequenced was peripheral blood, taken in a trial of Ad26.COV2.S vaccine versus placebo. All receptors derive from a person aged 18-60 years who received the Ad26.COV2.S COVID-19 vaccine or a placebo.

The V and J genes are TRBV5-8 and TRBJ1-4; D is undetermined. Germline lookup yields CDR1 SGHTS and CDR2 YDEGEE. V shed 4 bases and J shed 6 bases, with 13 bases lying between them. The CDR3 spans 14 residues. The CDR3 bases are TGTGCCAGCAGCAAAGGGCGGTTCGATGAAAAACTGTTTTTT. It encodes CASSKGRFDEKLFF.

This sequence joins TRBV30 and TRBJ1-1, with a weak D call TRBD1 (5 bases). Germline V gives CDR1 GTSNPN, CDR2 SVGIG (reference sequence). The CDR3 has 13 residues. V lost 4 bases and J 1 base, leaving 10 bases between the germline ends. The CDR3: CAWTGTKNTEAFF. CDR3 DNA: TGTGCCTGGACAGGGACTAAGAACACTGAAGCTTTCTTT.

The rearrangement uses TRBV28 and TRBJ2-7, with D possibly being TRBD1 (6 bases). The germline V gene encodes CDR1 MDHEN and CDR2 SYDVKM. The V end lost 2 bases, the J end lost 4 bases, and 15 bases lay between the germline ends. The CDR3 runs 15 residues. The CDR3 DNA sequence: TGTGCCAGCAGTTTAAAGGATACAGGGCGTTACGAGCAGTACTTC. This gives the protein CASSLKDTGRYEQYF. The full variable domain, rest sourced from reference TRBV28 and TRBJ2-7, is DVKVTQSSRYLVKRTGEKVFLECVQDMDHENMFWYRQDPGLGLRLIYFSYDVKMKEKGDIPEGYSVSREKKERFSLILESASTNQTSMYLCASSLKDTGRYEQYFGPGTRLTVT.

This clone was detected once. V usage is TRBV5-1 and J usage is TRBJ2-1; TRBD2 aligns across 10 bases. This CDR3 comprises 17 residues. Trimming removed 0 bases from V and 1 base from J; junction bases left unmatched: 4. Per germline, CDR1 SGHRS and CDR2 YFSETQ. The CDR3 sequence: CASSLASGRDSYNEQFF. DNA of the CDR3: TGCGCCAGCAGCTTGGCCAGCGGGAGGGATTCCTACAATGAGCAGTTCTTC.

This clone was recorded only once. The chain employs TRBV11-2 and TRBJ1-1; D not resolved. Per the germline V gene, CDR1 is SGHAT and CDR2 is FQNNGV. The CDR3 runs to 16 residues. Trimming took off 5 bases at V and 0 bases at J, with 16 bases between the two ends. The CDR3 coding sequence is TGTGCCAGCAGCCACGGGCCAGACCGCATGAACACTGAAGCTTTCTTT. It yields the protein CASSHGPDRMNTEAFF.

Only a few counts were recorded for this clone. This sequence joins TRBV4-3 and TRBJ2-7; 7 bases line up with TRBD2. V was clipped by 0 bases and J by 4 bases; unmatched bases: 9. Germline V lookup: CDR1 LGHNA, CDR2 YSLEER. The CDR3 covers 16 residues. The DNA of the CDR3 is TGCGCCAGCAGCCAAGACTCTAGCGGTCCCCAGTACGAGCAGTACTTC. Translated: CASSQDSSGPQYEQYF.

This clone was seen once. This same CDR3 is encoded by further DNA sequences in the sample. V usage is TRBV19 and J usage is TRBJ2-1; 12 bases agree with TRBD2. The CDR3 covers 15 residues. Germline V gene sequence: CDR1 LNHDA, CDR2 SQIVND (reference sequence). The V and J ends lost 4 bases and 4 bases, in that order; junction bases with no gene match: 2. CDR3 sequence: CASSTGTSGYNEQFF. In DNA form, the CDR3 reads TGTGCCAGTAGTACCGGGACTAGCGGGTACAATGAGCAGTTCTTC.

The chain combines TRBV18 with TRBJ2-3; 13 bases map to TRBD2. The germline V gene encodes CDR1 KGHSH and CDR2 LQKENI. The CDR3 has 16 amino acids. Unmatched junction bases numbered 7, after V lost 5 bases and J lost 5 bases. The CDR3 DNA reads as TGTGCCAGCTCAATCGGGACTAGCGGGGCGGAAGATACGCAGTATTTT. This translates into CASSIGTSGAEDTQYF.

This chain uses TRBV5-1 with TRBJ1-1; D not certain. The CDR3 has 13 residues. Germline V gives CDR1 SGHRS, CDR2 YFSETQ. V dropped 1 base and J dropped 1 base, with 5 bases sitting between them. The CDR3, as DNA: TGCGCCAGCAGCTTGTACCAGAACACTGAAGCTTTCTTT. Its translation: CASSLYQNTEAFF.